These 20 T cell receptor beta chains were sequenced from one sample in a study of blood T cell repertoires in COVID-19. Some clones are missing from TCRdb's copy, which holds only in-frame ones; the method was immunoSEQ multiplex PCR. Here the sample spans 65,000 to 70,000 clones, approximately 83% being singletons. The sample was peripheral blood. These receptors were obtained from a woman between 55 and 75 years old with acute or convalescent COVID-19.

The CDR3 DNA reads as TGTGCCAGTAGTATCTCCTCAGACAGGGGGCGAGGCTACACCTTC. This sequence encodes CASSISSDRGRGYTF. The chain recombines TRBV19 with TRBJ1-2, with TRBD1 matching 10 bases. The V and J ends lost 3 bases and 8 bases, in that order; junction bases with no gene match: 9. In germline, CDR1 is LNHDA, CDR2 SQIVND (reference sequence). The CDR3 has 15 residues.

The chain joins TRBV27 to TRBJ1-2; TRBD1 matches 7 bases. After removal of 3 bases from V and 1 base from J, the junction contained 5 bases not matched to a gene. The CDR3 runs to 15 residues. Germline V gives CDR1 MNHEY, CDR2 SMNVEV (reference sequence). The CDR3 loop is CASSLNRGLNYGYTF. CDR3 nucleotides: TGTGCCAGCAGTTTGAACAGGGGCCTTAACTATGGCTACACCTTC.

The V call is TRBV5-6, the J call TRBJ2-2; D might be TRBD1 (5 bases). The V end was cut by 7 bases, the J end by 0 bases, with 13 bases between. The CDR3 totals 15 residues. CDR1 is SGHDT and CDR2 is YYEEEE in the germline V gene. The chain's CDR3 is CASRIGQTNTGELFF. The CDR3 bases are TGTGCCAGCCGAATCGGACAAACGAACACCGGGGAGCTGTTTTTT.

V usage is TRBV7-9 and J usage is TRBJ1-4, with 10 positions matching TRBD1. CDR1 is SEHNR, CDR2 FQNEAQ, per germline (reference sequence). The CDR3 has 15 amino acids. V shed 5 bases, J shed 6 bases, and the junction held 6 bases outside the gene matches. Written as DNA, the CDR3 is TGTGCCAGCAGCCCGGGACAGGGGTTTGATGAAAAACTGTTTTTT. This codes for CASSPGQGFDEKLFF. Filled out from reference TRBV7-9 and TRBJ1-4, the complete variable domain reads DTGVSQNPRHKITKRGQNVTFRCDPISEHNRLYWYRQTLGQGPEFLTYFQNEAQLEKSRLLSDRFSAERPKGSFSTLEIQRTEQGDSAMYLCASSPGQGFDEKLFFGSGTQLSVL.

This chain connects TRBV18 to TRBJ2-1, with D possibly matching TRBD1 (6 bases). Germline assignment: CDR1 KGHSH and CDR2 LQKENI. The CDR3 is 14 residues long. Trimming took 3 bases from V and 8 from J, leaving 14 bases between them. In nucleotides, the CDR3 is TGTGCCAGCTCACCTAGGACAGTGGGGGATGAGCAGTTCTTC. Translation: CASSPRTVGDEQFF.

The V call is TRBV7-8, the J call TRBJ1-5, with D hard to call. The CDR3 sequence is 16 residues long. Trimming removed 1 base at V and 2 bases at J, with 12 bases between. CDR1 is SGHVS and CDR2 is FQNEAQ in the germline V gene. CDR3 region: CASSLVPNEGNQPQHF. The CDR3 region has the DNA TGTGCCAGCAGCTTAGTCCCTAACGAGGGCAATCAGCCCCAGCATTTT.

This sequence joins TRBV7-8 and TRBJ2-3; 8 nucleotides match TRBD2. The germline gives CDR1 SGHVS, CDR2 FQNEAQ. V gave up 0 bases and J gave up 8 bases; unmatched junction bases: 10. The CDR3 has 16 amino acids. CDR3 region: CASSLAPGLDVGTQYF. CDR3 in DNA: TGTGCCAGCAGCTTAGCTCCGGGACTAGACGTGGGTACGCAGTATTTT.

CDR3 sequence reads: CATRTLLNEQFF. The CDR3 nucleotides read TGTGCCACGCGGACTCTCCTCAATGAGCAGTTCTTC. The rearrangement links TRBV15 to TRBJ2-1, with a weak D call TRBD2 (5 bases). This CDR3 has 12 amino acids. Germline V lookup: CDR1 LNHNV, CDR2 YYDKDF (reference sequence). V lost 9 bases and J 6 bases, leaving 12 bases between the germline ends.

This clone was picked up a small number of times. This chain uses TRBV5-6 with TRBJ1-2, with 10 bases that match TRBD1. Germline V gene lookup returns CDR1 SGHDT and CDR2 YYEEEE. J gave up 5 bases and V 3 bases, and 4 bases lay outside the gene matches. The length of the CDR3 is 14 residues. DNA for the CDR3: TGTGCCAGCAGCTCAGGACAGGGGGGATATGGCTACACCTTC. This encodes CASSSGQGGYGYTF.

This clone has only one observation. The rearrangement links TRBV9 to TRBJ2-5; 9 bases are a match to TRBD1. The CDR3 is 15 residues long. With V trimmed by 5 bases and J by 4 bases, 9 bases remained unmatched. CDR1 is SGDLS and CDR2 is YYNGEE in the germline V gene. The CDR3 DNA follows: TGTGCCAGCAGACATACGGGACAGGGAATAGAGACCCAGTACTTC. Translated, it gives CASRHTGQGIETQYF.

This clone was observed once. This sequence joins TRBV5-6 and TRBJ1-2; no clear D. Germline values: CDR1 SGHDT, CDR2 YYEEEE. The CDR3 spans 13 residues. V lost 4 bases and J lost 5, with 12 bases in between. CDR3 amino acids: CASSHGQDYGYTF. CDR3 bases: TGTGCCAGCAGCCACGGCCAGGATTATGGCTACACCTTC.

In DNA, the CDR3 is TGTGCCAGCAGAACGACAGGGGAAGGCTACACCTTC. This codes for CASRTTGEGYTF. The chain joins TRBV3-1 (or the pseudogene TRBV3-2) to TRBJ1-2, with TRBD1 matching over 8 bases. Trimming at V came to 6 bases and at J to 8 bases, leaving 5 bases not matched to a gene. CDR1 LGHDT and CDR2 YNNKEL come from the germline V gene (reference sequence). The CDR3 is 12 residues long.

The gene calls are TRBV7-2 and TRBJ2-5; TRBD1 matches 10 bases. From germline, CDR1 is SGHTA and CDR2 FQGNSA. The CDR3 loop spans 15 amino acids. The V and J ends lost 6 bases and 4 bases, in that order; junction bases with no gene match: 8. The chain's CDR3 is CASRRSGTGVETQYF. CDR3 DNA sequence: TGTGCCAGCAGACGTTCCGGGACAGGGGTAGAGACCCAGTACTTC.

This sequence joins TRBV6-6 and TRBJ1-5; D gene ambiguous. The germline gives CDR1 MNHNY, CDR2 SVGAGI (reference sequence). CDR3 size: 17 residues. V gave up 5 bases and J gave up 3 bases, with 20 bases separating them. The CDR3 coding sequence is TGTGCCAGCAGTCCCCCTCCCGGGGTGGATATCAATCAGCCCCAGCATTTT. As protein: CASSPPPGVDINQPQHF.

The gene calls are TRBV3-1 (or the pseudogene TRBV3-2) and TRBJ1-1; D might be TRBD1 (6 bases). Germline-derived CDR1 and CDR2 are LGHDT and YNNKEL (reference sequence). CDR3 length equals 14 residues. The V gene lost 5 bases and the J gene lost 0 bases, with 10 bases spanning the gap. Here the CDR3 DNA reads TGTGCCAGCAGCGCCAGGGGCGTGAACACTGAAGCTTTCTTT. Its translation is CASSARGVNTEAFF.

The chain links TRBV6-1 to TRBJ1-2, with 9 bases fitting TRBD1. The germline V gene has CDR1 MNHNS and CDR2 SASEGT. After removal of 3 bases from V and 3 bases from J, the junction contained 5 bases not matched to a gene. The CDR3 has 15 residues. The CDR3 region is CASSDPGQGHYGYTF. Written as DNA, the CDR3 is TGTGCCAGCAGTGACCCGGGACAGGGTCACTATGGCTACACCTTC.

This sequence joins TRBV5-6 and TRBJ2-4, with 8 bases aligning to TRBD2. The V segment lost 4 bases and the J segment 11 bases; nucleotides outside the gene matches: 8. This CDR3 is built from 13 residues. Germline V gene lookup returns CDR1 SGHDT and CDR2 YYEEEE. CDR3 in DNA: TGTGCCAGCAGCCCGGGACTAGATGCTGTTCAGTACTTC. Its translation is CASSPGLDAVQYF.

J is TRBJ2-3 and V is TRBV29-1, with 11 bases that match TRBD2. The CDR3 runs to 18 residues. The V gene end was trimmed by 1 base and the J gene end by 4 bases; junction bases not matched to a gene: 13. The germline gives CDR1 SQVTM, CDR2 ANQGSEA. The CDR3 nucleotides read TGCAGCGTTGAAGTAGCTAGCGGGGGGATTCATGGGGCAGATACGCAGTATTTT. Translation gives CSVEVASGGIHGADTQYF.

The chain combines TRBV4-1 with TRBJ1-2; tentative D call: TRBD1 (5 bases). Per the germline V gene, CDR1 is MGHRA and CDR2 is YSYEKL. V lost 1 base to trimming and J lost 1 base, with 16 bases between them. CDR3 length: 17 amino acids. The CDR3 here is CASSQVGRGGRNYGYTF. The CDR3 DNA reads TGCGCCAGCAGCCAAGTCGGTCGGGGGGGTCGTAACTATGGCTACACCTTC.

There are a few counts of this clone. The CDR3 DNA reads TGTGCCAGCAGTTTATCGGGGGGGGTGGTGAGAACAGATACGCAGTATTTT. It translates to CASSLSGGVVRTDTQYF. The rearrangement uses TRBV27 and TRBJ2-3; TRBD2 matches at 7 bases. V lost 0 bases and J lost 3; bases outside the gene matches: 9. This CDR3 comprises 17 residues. CDR1 and CDR2 (germline): MNHEY, SMNVEV (reference sequence).